The clone carrying this T cell receptor beta chain was seen only once. Antigen specificity is unknown. TCRdb keeps only in-frame clones here, not all; method: immunoSEQ multiplex PCR. The sample yields millions of clones, 80% to 95% seen once. J was trimmed by 2 bases and V by 1 base; bases with no gene match: 4. Germline V gene sequence: CDR1 KGHSH, CDR2 LQKENI. This CDR3 region has 16 residues. These data come from a study of shared clonotypes between healthy human individuals. Study conclusions and caveats: Despite large depth, sorted-subset datasets appeared incompletely sequenced.

This sequence joins TRBV18 and TRBJ1-3, with 8 bases identical to TRBD1. The sequence was collected from a man aged 18 to 29 in good health. Some clones in this sample may be carry-over from other donors' samples. The sample consisted of naive CD4+ T cells from PBMCs. Subset noted: CD45RA+ positively selected. This CDR3 reads CASSPLQGAPGNTIYF. CDR3 nucleotide sequence: TGTGCCAGCTCACCACTGCAGGGGGCGCCTGGAAACACCATATATTTT.